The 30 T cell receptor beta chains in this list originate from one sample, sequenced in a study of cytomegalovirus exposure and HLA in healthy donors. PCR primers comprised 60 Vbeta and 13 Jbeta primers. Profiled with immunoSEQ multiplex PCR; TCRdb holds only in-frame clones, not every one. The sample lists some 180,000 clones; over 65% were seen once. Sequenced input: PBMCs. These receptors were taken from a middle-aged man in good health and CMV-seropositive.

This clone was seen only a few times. DNA of the CDR3: TGTGCCAGCAGCGGACAGCGGGAGGGCTACAATGAGCAGTTCTTC. Protein sequence: CASSGQREGYNEQFF. The genes are TRBV9 and TRBJ2-1, with 10 bases that match TRBD2. The germline gives CDR1 SGDLS, CDR2 YYNGEE. The trim removed 3 bases at V and 3 bases at J, leaving 3 bases unmatched. The length of the CDR3 is 15 residues.

In DNA form, the CDR3 reads TGTGCCAGCAGGCGACAGGGGGCGTTGGAAAAACTGTTTTTT. Translation gives CASRRQGALEKLFF. This chain links TRBV6-5 with TRBJ1-4; 10 bases line up with TRBD1. The CDR3 spans 14 residues. Germline V gives CDR1 MNHEY, CDR2 SVGAGI. The ends lost 6 bases at V and 8 bases at J; junction bases unmatched: 6.

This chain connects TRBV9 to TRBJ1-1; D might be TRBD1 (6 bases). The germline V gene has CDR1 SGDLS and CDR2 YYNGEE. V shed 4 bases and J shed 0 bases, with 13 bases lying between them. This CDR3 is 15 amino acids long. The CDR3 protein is CASSPPQGMNTEAFF. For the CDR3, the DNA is TGTGCCAGCAGCCCCCCGCAGGGGATGAACACTGAAGCTTTCTTT.

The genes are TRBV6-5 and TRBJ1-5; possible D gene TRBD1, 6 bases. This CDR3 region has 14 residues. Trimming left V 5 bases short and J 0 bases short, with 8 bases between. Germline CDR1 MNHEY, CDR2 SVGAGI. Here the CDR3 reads CASSNRDSNQPQHF. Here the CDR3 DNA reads TGTGCCAGCAGTAACAGGGATAGCAATCAGCCCCAGCATTTT.

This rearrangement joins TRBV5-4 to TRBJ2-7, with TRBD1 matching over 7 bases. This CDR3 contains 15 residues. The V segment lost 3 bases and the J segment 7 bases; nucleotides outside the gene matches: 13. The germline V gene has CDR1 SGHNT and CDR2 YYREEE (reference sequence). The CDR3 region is CASSWGQTSSGEQYF. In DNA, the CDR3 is TGTGCCAGCAGCTGGGGACAGACCTCCTCGGGGGAGCAGTACTTC.

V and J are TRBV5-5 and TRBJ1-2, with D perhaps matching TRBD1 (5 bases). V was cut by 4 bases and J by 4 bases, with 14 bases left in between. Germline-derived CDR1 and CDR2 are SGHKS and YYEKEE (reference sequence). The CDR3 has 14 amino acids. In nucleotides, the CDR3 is TGTGCCAGCAGCCAAGAACGGGGGACCTATGGCTACACCTTC. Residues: CASSQERGTYGYTF. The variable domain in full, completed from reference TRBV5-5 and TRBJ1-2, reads DAGVTQSPTHLIKTRGQQVTLRCSPISGHKSVSWYQQVLGQGPQFIFQYYEKEERGRGNFPDRFSARQFPNYSSELNVNALLLGDSALYLCASSQERGTYGYTFGSGTRLTVV.

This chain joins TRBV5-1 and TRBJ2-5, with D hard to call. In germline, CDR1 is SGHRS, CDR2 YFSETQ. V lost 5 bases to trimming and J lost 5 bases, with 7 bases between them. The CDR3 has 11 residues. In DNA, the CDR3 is TGCGCCAGCAGTCGCGGCGAGACCCAGTACTTC. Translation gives CASSRGETQYF.

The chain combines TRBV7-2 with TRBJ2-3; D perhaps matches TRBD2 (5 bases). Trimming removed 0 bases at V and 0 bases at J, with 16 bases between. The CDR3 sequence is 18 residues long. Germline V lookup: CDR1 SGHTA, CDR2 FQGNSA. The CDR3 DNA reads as TGTGCCAGCAGCTTAGCTGGCCGACTATCGGGTAGCACAGATACGCAGTATTTT. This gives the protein CASSLAGRLSGSTDTQYF.

The CDR3 spells CASSLARKNSYNEQFF. The DNA for the CDR3 is TGTGCCAGCAGCTTGGCCAGGAAGAACTCCTACAATGAGCAGTTCTTC. The chain recombines TRBV5-5 with TRBJ2-1; no clear D gene. Germline loops: CDR1 SGHKS, CDR2 YYEKEE (reference sequence). The V gene lost 0 bases and the J gene lost 0 bases, with 10 bases spanning the gap. This CDR3 is built from 16 residues.

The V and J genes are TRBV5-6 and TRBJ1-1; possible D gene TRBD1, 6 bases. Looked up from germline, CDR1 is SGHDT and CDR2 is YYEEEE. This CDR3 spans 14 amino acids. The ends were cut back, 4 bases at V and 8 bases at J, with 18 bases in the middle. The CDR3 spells CASSEGQGWREAFF. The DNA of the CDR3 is TGTGCCAGCAGCGAGGGTCAGGGGTGGAGGGAAGCTTTCTTT.

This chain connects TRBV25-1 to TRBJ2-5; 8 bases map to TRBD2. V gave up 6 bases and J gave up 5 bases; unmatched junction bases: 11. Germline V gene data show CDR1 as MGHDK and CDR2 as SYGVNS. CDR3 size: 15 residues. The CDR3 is CASRARSGRVETQYF. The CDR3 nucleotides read TGTGCCAGCAGGGCCCGGAGCGGGAGAGTGGAGACCCAGTACTTC.

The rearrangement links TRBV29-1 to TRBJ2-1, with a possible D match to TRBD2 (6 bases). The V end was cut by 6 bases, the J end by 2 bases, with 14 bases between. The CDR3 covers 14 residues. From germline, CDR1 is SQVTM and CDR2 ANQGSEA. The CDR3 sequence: CSVAGTLPYNEQFF. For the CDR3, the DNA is TGCAGCGTAGCCGGGACTCTGCCCTACAATGAGCAGTTCTTC.

The CDR3 loop is CASSKTRQELNYEQYF. The CDR3 nucleotides are TGTGCCAGCAGCAAGACACGGCAGGAACTTAACTACGAGCAGTACTTC. V and J are TRBV5-4 and TRBJ2-7; D not resolved. V lost 4 bases to trimming and J lost 3 bases, with 20 bases between them. Germline values: CDR1 SGHNT, CDR2 YYREEE (reference sequence). This CDR3 spans 16 amino acids.

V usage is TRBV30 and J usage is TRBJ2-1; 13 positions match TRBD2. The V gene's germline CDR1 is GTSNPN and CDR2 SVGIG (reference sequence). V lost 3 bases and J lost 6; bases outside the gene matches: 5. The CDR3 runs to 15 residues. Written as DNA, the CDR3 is TGTGCCTGGAGCGGACTAGCGGGAGTGTTCAATGAGCAGTTCTTC. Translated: CAWSGLAGVFNEQFF.

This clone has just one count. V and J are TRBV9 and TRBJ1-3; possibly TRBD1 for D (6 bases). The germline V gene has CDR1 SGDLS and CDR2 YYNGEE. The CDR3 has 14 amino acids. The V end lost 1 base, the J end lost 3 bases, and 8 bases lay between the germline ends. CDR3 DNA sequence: TGTGCCAGCAGCGTACACAGGGATGGAAACACCATATATTTT. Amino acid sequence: CASSVHRDGNTIYF. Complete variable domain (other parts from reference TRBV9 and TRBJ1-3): DSGVTQTPKHLITATGQRVTLRCSPRSGDLSVYWYQQSLDQGLQFLIQYYNGEERAKGNILERFSAQQFPDLHSELNLSSLELGDSALYFCASSVHRDGNTIYFGEGSWLTVV.

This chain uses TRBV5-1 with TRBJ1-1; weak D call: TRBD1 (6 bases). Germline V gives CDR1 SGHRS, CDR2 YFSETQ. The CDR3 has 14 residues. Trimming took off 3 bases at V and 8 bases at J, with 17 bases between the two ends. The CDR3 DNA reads TGCGCCAGCAGCTGGAAGGCCACCGGGACAGAAGCTTTCTTT. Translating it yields CASSWKATGTEAFF.

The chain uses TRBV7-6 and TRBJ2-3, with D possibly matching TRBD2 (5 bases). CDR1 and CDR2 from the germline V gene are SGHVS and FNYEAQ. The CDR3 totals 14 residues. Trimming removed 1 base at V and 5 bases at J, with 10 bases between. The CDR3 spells CASSLEGEGDTQYF. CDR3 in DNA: TGTGCCAGCAGCTTAGAGGGCGAGGGAGATACGCAGTATTTT. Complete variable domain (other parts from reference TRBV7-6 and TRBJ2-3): GAGVSQSPRYKVTKRGQDVALRCDPISGHVSLYWYRQALGQGPEFLTYFNYEAQQDKSGLPNDRFSAERPEGSISTLTIQRTEQRDSAMYRCASSLEGEGDTQYFGPGTRLTVL.

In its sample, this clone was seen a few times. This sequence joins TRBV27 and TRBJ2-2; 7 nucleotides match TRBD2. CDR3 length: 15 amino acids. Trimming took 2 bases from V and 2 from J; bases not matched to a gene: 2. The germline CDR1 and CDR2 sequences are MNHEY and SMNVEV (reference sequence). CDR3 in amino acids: CASSLGGGNTGELFF. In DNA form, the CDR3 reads TGTGCCAGCAGTTTAGGGGGGGGAAACACCGGGGAGCTGTTTTTT.

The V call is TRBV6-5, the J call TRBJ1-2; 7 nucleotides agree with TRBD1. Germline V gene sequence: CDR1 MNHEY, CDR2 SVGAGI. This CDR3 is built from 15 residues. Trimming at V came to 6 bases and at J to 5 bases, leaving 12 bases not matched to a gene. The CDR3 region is CASSTVQGVRYGYTF. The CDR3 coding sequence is TGTGCCAGCAGCACGGTCCAGGGGGTACGGTATGGCTACACCTTC.

The CDR3 DNA reads as TGTGCCAGCAGGGCGGTAGGCAATCAGCCCCAGCATTTT. Translation gives CASRAVGNQPQHF. This chain uses TRBV6-1 with TRBJ1-5; D gene unclear. Per the germline V gene, CDR1 is MNHNS and CDR2 is SASEGT. CDR3 length: 13 amino acids. The ends were cut back, 6 bases at V and 2 bases at J, with 8 bases in the middle.

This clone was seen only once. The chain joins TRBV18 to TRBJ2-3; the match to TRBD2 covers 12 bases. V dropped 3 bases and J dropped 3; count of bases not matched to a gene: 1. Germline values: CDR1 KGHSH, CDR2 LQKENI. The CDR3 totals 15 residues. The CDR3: CASSPGTSGTDTQYF. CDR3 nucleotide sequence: TGTGCCAGCTCACCCGGGACTAGCGGGACAGATACGCAGTATTTT.

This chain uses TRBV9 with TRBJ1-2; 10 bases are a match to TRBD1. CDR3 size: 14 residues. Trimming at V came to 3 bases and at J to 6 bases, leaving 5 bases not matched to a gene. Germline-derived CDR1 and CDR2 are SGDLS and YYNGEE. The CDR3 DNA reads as TGTGCCAGCAGCGCCCGGGACAGGGGAGATGGCTACACCTTC. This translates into CASSARDRGDGYTF.

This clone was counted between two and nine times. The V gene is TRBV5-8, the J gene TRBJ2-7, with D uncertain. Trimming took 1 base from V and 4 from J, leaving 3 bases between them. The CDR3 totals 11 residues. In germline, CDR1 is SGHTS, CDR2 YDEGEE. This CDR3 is CASSLPYEQYF. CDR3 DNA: TGTGCCAGCAGCTTGCCTTACGAGCAGTACTTC.

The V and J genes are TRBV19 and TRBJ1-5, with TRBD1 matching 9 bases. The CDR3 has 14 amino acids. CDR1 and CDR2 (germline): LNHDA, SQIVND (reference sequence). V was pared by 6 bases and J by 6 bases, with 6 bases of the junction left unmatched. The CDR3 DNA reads TGTGCCAGTAGGCAAGACAGGGGGAGTCAGCCCCAGCATTTT. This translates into CASRQDRGSQPQHF. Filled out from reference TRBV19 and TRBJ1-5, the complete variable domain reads DGGITQSPKYLFRKEGQNVTLSCEQNLNHDAMYWYRQDPGQGLRLIYYSQIVNDFQKGDIAEGYSVSREKKESFPLTVTSAQKNPTAFYLCASRQDRGSQPQHFGDGTRLSIL.

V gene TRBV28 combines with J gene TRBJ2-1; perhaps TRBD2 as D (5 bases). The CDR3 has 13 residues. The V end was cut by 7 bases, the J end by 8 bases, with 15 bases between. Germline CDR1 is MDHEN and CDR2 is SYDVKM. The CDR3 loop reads CASTGSYRDEQFF. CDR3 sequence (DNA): TGTGCCAGCACGGGATCGTATCGGGATGAGCAGTTCTTC.

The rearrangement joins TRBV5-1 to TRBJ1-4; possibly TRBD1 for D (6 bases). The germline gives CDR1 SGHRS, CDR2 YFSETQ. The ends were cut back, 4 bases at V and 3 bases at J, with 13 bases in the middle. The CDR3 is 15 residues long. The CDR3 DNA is TGCGCCAGCAGCCAAACAGGGTCGGCTAATGAAAAACTGTTTTTT. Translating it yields CASSQTGSANEKLFF. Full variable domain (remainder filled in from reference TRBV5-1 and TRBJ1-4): KAGVTQTPRYLIKTRGQQVTLSCSPISGHRSVSWYQQTPGQGLQFLFEYFSETQRNKGNFPGRFSGRQFSNSRSEMNVSTLELGDSALYLCASSQTGSANEKLFFGSGTQLSVL.

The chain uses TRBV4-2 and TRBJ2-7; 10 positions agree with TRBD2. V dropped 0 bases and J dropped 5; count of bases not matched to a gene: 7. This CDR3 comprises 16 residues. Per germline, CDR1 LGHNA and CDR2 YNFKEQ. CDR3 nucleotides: TGTGCCAGCAGCCAAGATTATGCTAGCGGGAGCCACGAGCAGTACTTC. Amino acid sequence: CASSQDYASGSHEQYF.

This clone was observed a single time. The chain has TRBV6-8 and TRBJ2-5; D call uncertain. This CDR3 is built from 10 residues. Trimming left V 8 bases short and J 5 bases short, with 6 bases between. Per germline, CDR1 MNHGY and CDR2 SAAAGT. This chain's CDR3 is CASRRETQYF. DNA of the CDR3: TGTGCCAGCCGCCGGGAGACCCAGTACTTC.

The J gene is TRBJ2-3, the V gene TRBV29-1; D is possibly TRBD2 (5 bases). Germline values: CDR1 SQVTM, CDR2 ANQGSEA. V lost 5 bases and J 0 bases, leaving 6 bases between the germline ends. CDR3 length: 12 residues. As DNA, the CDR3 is TGCAGCGTTCGGGGTAGCACAGATACGCAGTATTTT. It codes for CSVRGSTDTQYF.

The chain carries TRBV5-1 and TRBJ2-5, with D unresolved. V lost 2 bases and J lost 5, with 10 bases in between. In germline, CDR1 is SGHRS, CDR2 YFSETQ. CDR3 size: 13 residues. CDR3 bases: TGCGCCAGCAGCTTACTGATCGGGGAGACCCAGTACTTC. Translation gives CASSLLIGETQYF.